This entry concerns a single T cell receptor (beta chain). Its target is unknown. Clones were sequenced by immunoSEQ multiplex PCR, and TCRdb holds only the in-frame ones, with some missing. The table records about 23,000 clones, about two thirds of them present only once. This entry belongs to a study of tumor-infiltrating lymphocytes in localized non-small cell lung cancer. Losses at the gene ends were 4 bases for V and 7 bases for J; bases not matched to a gene: 11. Germline V gives CDR1 MNHNY, CDR2 SVGAGI (reference sequence). The CDR3 is 16 amino acids. Overall study results and limits: TCRbeta sequencing showed higher T cell infiltration in tumors than uninvolved lung.

The clonotype comes from a human donor with non-small cell lung cancer. The sequencing sample was made of lung tumor tissue. The rearrangement links TRBV6-6 to TRBJ2-3; 10 nucleotides align to TRBD2. CDR3 in amino acids: CASSFSLAGDLYTQYF. CDR3 DNA sequence: TGTGCCAGCAGTTTCTCTCTAGCGGGAGATTTGTATACGCAGTATTTT.